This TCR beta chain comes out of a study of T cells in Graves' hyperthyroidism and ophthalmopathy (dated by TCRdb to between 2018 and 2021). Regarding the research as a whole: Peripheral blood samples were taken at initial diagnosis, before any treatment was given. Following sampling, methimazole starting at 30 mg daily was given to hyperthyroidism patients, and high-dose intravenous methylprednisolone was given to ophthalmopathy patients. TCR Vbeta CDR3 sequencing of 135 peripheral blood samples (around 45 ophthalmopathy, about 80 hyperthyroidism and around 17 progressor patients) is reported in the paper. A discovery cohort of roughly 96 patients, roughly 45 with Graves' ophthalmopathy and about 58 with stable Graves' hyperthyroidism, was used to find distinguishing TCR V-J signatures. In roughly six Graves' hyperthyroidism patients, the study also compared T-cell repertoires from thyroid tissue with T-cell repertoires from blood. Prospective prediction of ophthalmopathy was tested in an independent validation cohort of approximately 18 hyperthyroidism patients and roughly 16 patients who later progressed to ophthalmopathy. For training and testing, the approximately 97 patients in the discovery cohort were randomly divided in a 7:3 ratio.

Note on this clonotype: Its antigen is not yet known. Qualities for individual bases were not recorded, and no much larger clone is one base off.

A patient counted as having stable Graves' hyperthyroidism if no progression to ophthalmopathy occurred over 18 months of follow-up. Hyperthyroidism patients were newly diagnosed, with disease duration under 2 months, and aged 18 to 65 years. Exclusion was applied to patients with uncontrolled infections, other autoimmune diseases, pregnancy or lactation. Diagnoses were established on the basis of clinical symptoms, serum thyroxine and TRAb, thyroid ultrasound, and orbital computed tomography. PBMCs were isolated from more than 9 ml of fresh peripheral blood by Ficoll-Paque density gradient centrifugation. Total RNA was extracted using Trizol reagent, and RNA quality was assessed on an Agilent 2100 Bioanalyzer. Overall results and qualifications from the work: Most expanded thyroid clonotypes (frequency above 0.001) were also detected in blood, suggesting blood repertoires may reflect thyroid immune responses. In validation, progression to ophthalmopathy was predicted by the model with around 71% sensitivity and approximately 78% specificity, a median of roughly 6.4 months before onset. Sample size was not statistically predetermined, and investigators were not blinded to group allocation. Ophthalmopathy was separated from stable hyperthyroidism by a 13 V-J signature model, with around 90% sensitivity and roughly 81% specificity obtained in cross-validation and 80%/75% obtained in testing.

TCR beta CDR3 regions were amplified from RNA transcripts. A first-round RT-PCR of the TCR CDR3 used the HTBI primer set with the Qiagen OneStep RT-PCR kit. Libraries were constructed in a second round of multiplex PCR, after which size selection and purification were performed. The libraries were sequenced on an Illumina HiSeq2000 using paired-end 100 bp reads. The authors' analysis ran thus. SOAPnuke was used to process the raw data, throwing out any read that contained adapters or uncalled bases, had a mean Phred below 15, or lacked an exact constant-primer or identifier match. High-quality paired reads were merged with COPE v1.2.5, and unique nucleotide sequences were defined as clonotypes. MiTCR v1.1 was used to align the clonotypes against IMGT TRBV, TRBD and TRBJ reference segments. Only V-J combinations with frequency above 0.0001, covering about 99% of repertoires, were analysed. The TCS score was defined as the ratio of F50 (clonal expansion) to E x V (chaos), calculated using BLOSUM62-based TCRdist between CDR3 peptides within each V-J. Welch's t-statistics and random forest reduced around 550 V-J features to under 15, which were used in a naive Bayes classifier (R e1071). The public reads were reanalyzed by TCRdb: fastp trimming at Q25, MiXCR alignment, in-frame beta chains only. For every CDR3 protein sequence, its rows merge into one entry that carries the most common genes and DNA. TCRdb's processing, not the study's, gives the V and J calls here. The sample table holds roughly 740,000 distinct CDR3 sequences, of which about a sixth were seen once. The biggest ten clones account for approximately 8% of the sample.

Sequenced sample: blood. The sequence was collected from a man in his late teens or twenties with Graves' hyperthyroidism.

The DNA reads as follows: TGCAGCGTTGAAGGCTCCTTGACAGAAATCATGAACACTGAAGCTTTCTTT. This encodes CSVEGSLTEIMNTEAFF. The chain links TRBV29-1 with TRBJ1-1, with TRBD1 perhaps the D gene, on 5 matching bases. The V end loses 1 base and the J end loses 0 bases, and a stretch of 18 bases separates them. The CDR3 holds 17 amino acids from the cysteine to the phenylalanine. Just CDR3 DNA is preserved here, 51 bases in frame from base 1. The germline V gene encodes CDR1 SQVTM and CDR2 ANQGSEA.